This T cell receptor (beta chain) derives from a study of CD4 T cells in relation to SARS-CoV-2 and coronaviruses. As for the study in general: PBMCs were cultured with antigen for roughly 10 days before TCR beta sequencing.

V shed 4 bases and J shed 6 bases, with 9 bases lying between them. The V gene's germline CDR1 is MNHEY and CDR2 SVGEGT. The CDR3 is 12 amino acids. Clones were read by immunoSEQ multiplex PCR, and TCRdb kept only the in-frame ones, dropping some. The table shows 29,000 or so clones, with nearly 80% occurring only once. CD4+ T cells from unexposed donors were obtained before the COVID-19 pandemic (2011-2018). After around nine days of culture, CD4+ T cells were isolated. Each well had 2 million or so PBMCs in 5% human AB serum with IL-2. As regards this clone: The target antigen is unknown.

The clonotype comes from a human donor in good health. The gene calls are TRBV6-2 or TRBV6-3 and TRBJ1-2; no definite D call. Sequences were obtained from CD4+ T cells from PBMCs, cultured in vitro. The CDR3 loop reads CASSLKWNGYTF. In nucleotides, the CDR3 is TGTGCCAGCAGTTTAAAATGGAATGGCTACACCTTC.